The present entry profiles one T cell receptor beta chain with its context. Germline V gives CDR1 KGHDR, CDR2 SFDVKD. V shed 10 bases and J 6 bases; nucleotides not matched to a gene: 3. CDR3 size: 14 residues. This record belongs to a study of T-cell memory formation after mild COVID-19. TCRdb re-called the 5' RACE reads with MiXCR, one entry per CDR3 protein. The repertoire holds 210,000 or so distinct CDR3 sequences, roughly a tenth seen once, with approximately 3% in the top ten. This receptor was identified in a man between 18 and 29 years old who had mild COVID-19 (a few samples of this study predate the infection). Cell type and time point are not known. Sequencing was done on a sample of PBMCs or a T cell subset sorted from them (not recorded which). The chain employs TRBV24-1 and TRBJ2-3; TRBD2 matches 16 bases. As DNA, the CDR3 is TGTGCCACGGGGACTAGCGGGGGGGCGGATACGCAGTATTTT. This codes for CATGTSGGADTQYF.